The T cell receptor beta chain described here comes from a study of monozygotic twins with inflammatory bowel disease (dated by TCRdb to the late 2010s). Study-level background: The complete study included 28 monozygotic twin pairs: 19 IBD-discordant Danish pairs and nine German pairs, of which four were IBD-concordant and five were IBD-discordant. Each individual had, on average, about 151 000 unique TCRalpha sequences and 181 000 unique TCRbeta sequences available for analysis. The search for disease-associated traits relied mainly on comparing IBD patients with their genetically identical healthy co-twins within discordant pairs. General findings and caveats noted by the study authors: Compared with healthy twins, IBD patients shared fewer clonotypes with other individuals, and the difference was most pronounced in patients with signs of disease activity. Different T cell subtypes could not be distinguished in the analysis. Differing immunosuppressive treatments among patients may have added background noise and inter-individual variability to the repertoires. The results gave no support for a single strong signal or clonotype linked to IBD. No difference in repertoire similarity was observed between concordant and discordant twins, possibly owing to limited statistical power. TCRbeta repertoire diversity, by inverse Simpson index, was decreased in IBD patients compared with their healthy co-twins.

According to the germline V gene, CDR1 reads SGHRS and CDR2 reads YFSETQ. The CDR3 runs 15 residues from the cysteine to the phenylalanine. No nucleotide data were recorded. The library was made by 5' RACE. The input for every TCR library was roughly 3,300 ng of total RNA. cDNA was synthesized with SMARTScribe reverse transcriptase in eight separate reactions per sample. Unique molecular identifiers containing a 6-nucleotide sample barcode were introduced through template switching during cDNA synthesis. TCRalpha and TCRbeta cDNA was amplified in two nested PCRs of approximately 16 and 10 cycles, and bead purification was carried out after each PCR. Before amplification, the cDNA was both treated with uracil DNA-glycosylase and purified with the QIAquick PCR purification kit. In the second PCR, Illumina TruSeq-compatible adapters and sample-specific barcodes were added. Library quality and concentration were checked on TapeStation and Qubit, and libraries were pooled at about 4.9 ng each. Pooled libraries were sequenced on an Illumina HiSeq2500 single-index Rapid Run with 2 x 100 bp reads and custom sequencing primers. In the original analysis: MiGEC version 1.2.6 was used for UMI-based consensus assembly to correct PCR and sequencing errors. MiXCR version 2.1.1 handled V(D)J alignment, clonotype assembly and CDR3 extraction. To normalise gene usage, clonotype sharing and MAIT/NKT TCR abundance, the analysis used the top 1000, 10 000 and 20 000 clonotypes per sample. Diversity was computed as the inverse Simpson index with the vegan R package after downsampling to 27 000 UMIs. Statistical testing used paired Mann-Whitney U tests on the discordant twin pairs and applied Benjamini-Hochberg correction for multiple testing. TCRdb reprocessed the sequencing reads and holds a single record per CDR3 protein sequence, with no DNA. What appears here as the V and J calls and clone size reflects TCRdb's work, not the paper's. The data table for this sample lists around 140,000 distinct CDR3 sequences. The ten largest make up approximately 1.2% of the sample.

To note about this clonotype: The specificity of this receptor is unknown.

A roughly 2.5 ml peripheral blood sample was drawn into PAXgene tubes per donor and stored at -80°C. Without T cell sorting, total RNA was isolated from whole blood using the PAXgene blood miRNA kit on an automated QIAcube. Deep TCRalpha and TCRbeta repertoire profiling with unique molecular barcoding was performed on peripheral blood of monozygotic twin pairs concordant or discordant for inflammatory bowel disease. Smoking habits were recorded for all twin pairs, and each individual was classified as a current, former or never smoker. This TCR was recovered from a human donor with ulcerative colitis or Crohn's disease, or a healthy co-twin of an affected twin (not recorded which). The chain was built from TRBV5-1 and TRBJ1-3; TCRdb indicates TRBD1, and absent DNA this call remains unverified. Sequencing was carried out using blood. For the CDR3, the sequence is CASSLSGGSGNTIYF.